This T cell receptor beta chain derives from a study of cytomegalovirus exposure and HLA in healthy donors. Study context: In a previous analysis, around 120 million unique TCR beta sequences were found from 170 million or so T cells. Study-wide points: In most subjects, TCR beta sequences reportedly gave accurate predictions of HLA-A and HLA-B alleles. Prior analysis indicated that the majority of TCR beta V segments exhibited productivity approximately 87% or approximately 30% of the time. The study recorded 150 to 200 TCR beta chains that were cytomegalovirus-associated.

Both 60 Vbeta primers and 13 Jbeta primers went into the PCR. Profiled with immunoSEQ multiplex PCR; TCRdb holds only in-frame clones, not every one. The table lists approximately 100,000 clones, roughly 9.4% of them singletons. CDR1 and CDR2 from the germline V gene are LNHDA and SQIVND (reference sequence). CDR3 length equals 17 residues. V dropped 4 bases and J dropped 1; count of bases not matched to a gene: 6. To note about this clone: Its target is not known.

The chain joins TRBV19 to TRBJ2-3; 12 bases line up with TRBD2. The material sequenced was PBMCs. The sequence was collected from a man aged 45-60 years in good health and CMV-seropositive. CDR3 coding DNA: TGTGCCAGTAGTAGGGCCAGACTAGCGGGGGGCACAGATACGCAGTATTTT. Amino acids: CASSRARLAGGTDTQYF.